This is a list of T cell receptor beta chains from one sample in a study of cytomegalovirus exposure and HLA in healthy donors. Clones were read by immunoSEQ multiplex PCR, and TCRdb kept only the in-frame ones, dropping some. The sample shows about 120,000 clones, 60% to 85% of them seen only once. The sequencing input was PBMCs. These receptors came from a female donor in good health and CMV-seronegative. CDR3s include the opening cysteine and the closing phenylalanine or tryptophan. The order of the fields is clone size, D gene, J gene, V gene, CDR3 DNA, CDR3 protein. D genes are given only for firm matches. Expanded clones are given a class, and other clones once, few, many or no size at all.

abundance: NA; d_gene: TRBD2; j_gene: TRBJ2-2; v_gene: TRBV12-5; CDR3nt: TGTGCTAGTGGTTTGGTTGGGGGGGGAACATGGAACACCGGGGAGCTGTTTTTT; CDR3aa: CASGLVGGGTWNTGELFF
abundance: NA; d_gene: TRBD1; j_gene: TRBJ1-4; v_gene: TRBV4-3; CDR3nt: TGCGCCAGCAGCCAGGCGACAGGGGGGAATGAAAAACTGTTTTTT; CDR3aa: CASSQATGGNEKLFF
abundance: NA; d_gene: TRBD2; j_gene: TRBJ2-1; v_gene: TRBV6-1; CDR3nt: TGTGCCAGCACGTTTGGACTAGCGGGGGTCGATGAGCAGTTCTTC; CDR3aa: CASTFGLAGVDEQFF
abundance: few; d_gene: NA; j_gene: TRBJ2-5; v_gene: TRBV5-1; CDR3nt: TGCGCCAGCAGCTTGGCGGAGAATGGGGAGACCCAGTACTTC; CDR3aa: CASSLAENGETQYF
abundance: once; d_gene: TRBD1; j_gene: TRBJ1-6; v_gene: TRBV28; CDR3nt: TGTGCCAGCAGTTCACCGGGACAGGGGGGACTTAATTCACCCCTCCACTTT; CDR3aa: CASSSPGQGGLNSPLHF
abundance: once; d_gene: NA; j_gene: TRBJ2-3; v_gene: TRBV5-4; CDR3nt: TGTGCCAGCAGCGCCGAATTGGGGGCCACTAGCACAGATACGCAGTATTTT; CDR3aa: CASSAELGATSTDTQYF
abundance: NA; d_gene: TRBD2; j_gene: TRBJ2-7; v_gene: TRBV2; CDR3nt: TGTGCCAGCAGTGGTACTAGCGGGGGTCCACCCTACGAGCAGTACTTC; CDR3aa: CASSGTSGGPPYEQYF
abundance: NA; d_gene: NA; j_gene: TRBJ2-2; v_gene: TRBV21-1; CDR3nt: TGTGCCAGCAGCAAAGGGACCGAGCGGGGGACGAACACCGGGGAGCTGTTTTTT; CDR3aa: CASSKGTERGTNTGELFF
abundance: NA; d_gene: NA; j_gene: TRBJ2-2; v_gene: TRBV4-2; CDR3nt: TGTGCCAGCAGCCAAGATCGGGCAGGGGTAGGGGAGCTGTTTTTT; CDR3aa: CASSQDRAGVGELFF
abundance: few; d_gene: TRBD1; j_gene: TRBJ2-7; v_gene: TRBV2; CDR3nt: TGTGCCAGCAGGGCACAGGGGACCTACGAGCAGTACTTC; CDR3aa: CASRAQGTYEQYF
abundance: NA; d_gene: TRBD2; j_gene: TRBJ2-3; v_gene: TRBV9; CDR3nt: TGTGCCAGCAGCCCCGCTGGGGTAGCGGGGGACGCAGATACGCAGTATTTT; CDR3aa: CASSPAGVAGDADTQYF
abundance: NA; d_gene: TRBD1; j_gene: TRBJ1-4; v_gene: TRBV19; CDR3nt: TGTGCCAGTAGTTTCAGGGGGCGTCGTGAAAAACTGTTTTTT; CDR3aa: CASSFRGRREKLFF
abundance: NA; d_gene: TRBD1; j_gene: TRBJ1-6; v_gene: TRBV7-2; CDR3nt: TGTGCCAGCAGTACCTACCGGGACAGATATAATTCACCCCTCCACTTT; CDR3aa: CASSTYRDRYNSPLHF
abundance: once; d_gene: NA; j_gene: TRBJ1-6; v_gene: TRBV13; CDR3nt: TGTGCCAGCAGCCCCGGGAAGGAGGGGCAGAAAGGTTCACCCCTCCACTTT; CDR3aa: CASSPGKEGQKGSPLHF
abundance: NA; d_gene: TRBD1; j_gene: TRBJ2-1; v_gene: TRBV2; CDR3nt: TGTGCCAGCCCCACTTCAGGTACAGGGGGGACCGGGGAGTTCTTC; CDR3aa: CASPTSGTGGTGEFF
abundance: NA; d_gene: TRBD2; j_gene: TRBJ2-7; v_gene: TRBV5-6; CDR3nt: TGTGCCAGCAGCCCCCCGGGGGGATACTACGAGCAGTACTTC; CDR3aa: CASSPPGGYYEQYF
abundance: NA; d_gene: NA; j_gene: TRBJ1-5; v_gene: TRBV19; CDR3nt: TGTGCCAGTAGTATCGGCGCATCGATACAGCCTCTCAATCAGCCCCAGCATTTT; CDR3aa: CASSIGASIQPLNQPQHF
abundance: once; d_gene: NA; j_gene: TRBJ1-2; v_gene: TRBV4-1; CDR3nt: TGCGCCAGCAGCCAATTGGGGGGGTCTAACTATGGCTACACCTTC; CDR3aa: CASSQLGGSNYGYTF
abundance: NA; d_gene: NA; j_gene: TRBJ1-2; v_gene: TRBV6-6; CDR3nt: TGTGCCAGCAGTGAGGAGCACGACTATGGCTACACCTTC; CDR3aa: CASSEEHDYGYTF
abundance: once; d_gene: TRBD1; j_gene: TRBJ1-1; v_gene: TRBV12-5; CDR3nt: TGTGCTAGTGGTTCGCCTACAGGACAGGGGAACACTGAAGCTTTCTTT; CDR3aa: CASGSPTGQGNTEAFF
abundance: NA; d_gene: TRBD2; j_gene: TRBJ2-5; v_gene: TRBV27; CDR3nt: TGTGCCAGCAGCCCATCTGCGGGGGACCAAGAGACCCAGTACTTC; CDR3aa: CASSPSAGDQETQYF
abundance: NA; d_gene: NA; j_gene: TRBJ2-3; v_gene: TRBV25-1; CDR3nt: TGTGCCAGCGCCGGAAGGACTAGCACAGATACGCAGTATTTT; CDR3aa: CASAGRTSTDTQYF
abundance: once; d_gene: TRBD1; j_gene: TRBJ1-1; v_gene: TRBV11-2; CDR3nt: TGTGCCAGCAGCTTCCCTCGGACAGGGGGCACTGAAGCTTTCTTT; CDR3aa: CASSFPRTGGTEAFF
abundance: NA; d_gene: TRBD2; j_gene: TRBJ2-3; v_gene: TRBV18; CDR3nt: TGTGCCAGCTCACCTGCGGGGGGCCTCACAGATACGCAGTATTTT; CDR3aa: CASSPAGGLTDTQYF
abundance: NA; d_gene: TRBD1; j_gene: TRBJ2-7; v_gene: TRBV9; CDR3nt: TGTGCCAGCAGCGTAGATTTACCCGGGACAGGGGCCTACGAGCAGTACTTC; CDR3aa: CASSVDLPGTGAYEQYF
abundance: NA; d_gene: TRBD1; j_gene: TRBJ1-1; v_gene: TRBV5-5; CDR3nt: TGTGCCAGCGGACTCGGACAGGGCGTGTTTGTCACTGAAGCTTTCTTT; CDR3aa: CASGLGQGVFVTEAFF
abundance: NA; d_gene: TRBD1; j_gene: TRBJ2-3; v_gene: TRBV10-1; CDR3nt: TGCGCCAGCACCAAGGGACAGGGGACAATGGATACGCAGTATTTT; CDR3aa: CASTKGQGTMDTQYF
abundance: NA; d_gene: TRBD1; j_gene: TRBJ2-1; v_gene: TRBV10-3; CDR3nt: TGTGCCATTGGCCAGGACAGGGACAATGAGCAGTTCTTC; CDR3aa: CAIGQDRDNEQFF
abundance: NA; d_gene: NA; j_gene: TRBJ2-2; v_gene: TRBV9; CDR3nt: TGTGCCAGCAGCGTAGCTCAGGCTACCGGGGAGCTGTTTTTT; CDR3aa: CASSVAQATGELFF
abundance: NA; d_gene: NA; j_gene: TRBJ2-2; v_gene: TRBV5-1; CDR3nt: TGCGCCAGCAGCTTGGATTGGAGGAACGCCGGGGAGCTGTTTTTT; CDR3aa: CASSLDWRNAGELFF
abundance: NA; d_gene: TRBD2; j_gene: TRBJ2-4; v_gene: TRBV7-9; CDR3nt: TGTGCCAGCAGCTTACCCCCGGAGGAACAGCGGGGAAGGGAAAACATTCAGTACTTC; CDR3aa: CASSLPPEEQRGRENIQYF
abundance: few; d_gene: TRBD1; j_gene: TRBJ1-4; v_gene: TRBV2; CDR3nt: TGTGCCGGGATACCGGGACAGGGGAGTGTAACTAATGAAAAACTGTTTTTT; CDR3aa: CAGIPGQGSVTNEKLFF
abundance: NA; d_gene: NA; j_gene: TRBJ2-7; v_gene: TRBV7-9; CDR3nt: TGTGCCAGCACCGTAGAGGGCTCCTACGAGCAGTACTTC; CDR3aa: CASTVEGSYEQYF
abundance: NA; d_gene: TRBD1; j_gene: TRBJ1-1; v_gene: TRBV19; CDR3nt: TGTGCCAGTAATCAGGGGGGCACTGAAGCTTTCTTT; CDR3aa: CASNQGGTEAFF
abundance: NA; d_gene: TRBD1; j_gene: TRBJ2-2; v_gene: TRBV11-1; CDR3nt: TGTGCCAGCAGCTTAGCGAGGGACAGGGGGTATCGACCCGGGGAGCTGTTTTTT; CDR3aa: CASSLARDRGYRPGELFF
abundance: few; d_gene: TRBD1; j_gene: TRBJ1-5; v_gene: TRBV13; CDR3nt: TGTGCCAGCAGCTGGGGACAGGCCGATCAGCCCCAGCATTTT; CDR3aa: CASSWGQADQPQHF
abundance: NA; d_gene: NA; j_gene: TRBJ1-1; v_gene: TRBV30; CDR3nt: TGTGCCTGGAGTGTAGGGGGGGGCAACACTGAAGCTTTCTTT; CDR3aa: CAWSVGGGNTEAFF
abundance: few; d_gene: TRBD1; j_gene: TRBJ1-1; v_gene: TRBV5-4; CDR3nt: TGTGCCAGCCAACCTCGCCGGGACAGTAACACTGAAGCTTTCTTT; CDR3aa: CASQPRRDSNTEAFF
abundance: NA; d_gene: NA; j_gene: TRBJ1-6; v_gene: TRBV9; CDR3nt: TGTGCCAGCAGCGCCGAGCGGGGAAGGGACTCACCCCTTCACTTT; CDR3aa: CASSAERGRDSPLHF
abundance: NA; d_gene: NA; j_gene: TRBJ2-7; v_gene: TRBV11-1; CDR3nt: TGTGCCAGGCCTGGGGCTAGCGTAGCCTACGAGCAGTACTTC; CDR3aa: CARPGASVAYEQYF
abundance: few; d_gene: NA; j_gene: TRBJ2-7; v_gene: TRBV6-5; CDR3nt: TGTGCCAGCAGCCCCAGCCGGGACAAAGCCTACGAGCAGTACTTC; CDR3aa: CASSPSRDKAYEQYF
abundance: few; d_gene: NA; j_gene: TRBJ1-6; v_gene: TRBV5-4; CDR3nt: TGTGCCAGCAGCTCTGGGGGCGCGTTTAATTCACCCCTCCACTTT; CDR3aa: CASSSGGAFNSPLHF
abundance: NA; d_gene: TRBD1; j_gene: TRBJ2-7; v_gene: TRBV2; CDR3nt: TGTGCCAGCAGTGCGACAGGGGGCGAGCAGTACTTC; CDR3aa: CASSATGGEQYF
abundance: NA; d_gene: NA; j_gene: TRBJ1-2; v_gene: TRBV6-1; CDR3nt: TGTGGGACATCTACTTATGGCTACACCTTC; CDR3aa: CGTSTYGYTF
abundance: NA; d_gene: NA; j_gene: TRBJ1-1; v_gene: TRBV15; CDR3nt: TGTGCCACCAGCAGAGATTCGGAGGGAGGCACTGAAGCTTTCTTT; CDR3aa: CATSRDSEGGTEAFF